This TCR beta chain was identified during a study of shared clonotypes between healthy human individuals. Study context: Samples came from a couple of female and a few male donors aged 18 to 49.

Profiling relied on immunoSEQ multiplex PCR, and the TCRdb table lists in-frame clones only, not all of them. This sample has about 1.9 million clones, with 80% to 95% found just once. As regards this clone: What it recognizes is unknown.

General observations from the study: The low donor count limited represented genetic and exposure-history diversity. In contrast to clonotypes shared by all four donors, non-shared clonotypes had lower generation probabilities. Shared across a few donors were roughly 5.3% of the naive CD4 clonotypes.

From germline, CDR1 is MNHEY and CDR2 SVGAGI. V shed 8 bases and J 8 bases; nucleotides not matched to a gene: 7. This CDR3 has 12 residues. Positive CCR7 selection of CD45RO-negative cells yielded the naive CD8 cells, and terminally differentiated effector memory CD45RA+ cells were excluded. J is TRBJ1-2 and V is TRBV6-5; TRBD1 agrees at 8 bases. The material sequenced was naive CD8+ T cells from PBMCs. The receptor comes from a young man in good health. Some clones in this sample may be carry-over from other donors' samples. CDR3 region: CASSARGQGYTF. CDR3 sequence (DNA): TGTGCCAGCTCGGCCAGGGGGCAAGGCTACACCTTC.